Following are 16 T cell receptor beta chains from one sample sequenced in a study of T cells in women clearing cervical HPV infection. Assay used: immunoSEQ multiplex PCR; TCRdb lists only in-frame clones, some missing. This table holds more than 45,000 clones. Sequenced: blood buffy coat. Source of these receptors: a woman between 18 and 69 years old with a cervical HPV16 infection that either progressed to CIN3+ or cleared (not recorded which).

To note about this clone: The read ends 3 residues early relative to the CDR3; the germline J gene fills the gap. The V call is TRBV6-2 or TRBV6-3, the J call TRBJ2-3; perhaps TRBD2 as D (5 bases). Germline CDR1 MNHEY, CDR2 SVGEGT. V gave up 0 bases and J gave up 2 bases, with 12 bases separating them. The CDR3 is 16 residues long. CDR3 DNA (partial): TGTGCCAGCAGTTACTCCTCCCTAGCCCCCACAGATACG. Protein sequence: CASSYSSLAPTDT. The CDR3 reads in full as CASSYSSLAPTDTQYF.

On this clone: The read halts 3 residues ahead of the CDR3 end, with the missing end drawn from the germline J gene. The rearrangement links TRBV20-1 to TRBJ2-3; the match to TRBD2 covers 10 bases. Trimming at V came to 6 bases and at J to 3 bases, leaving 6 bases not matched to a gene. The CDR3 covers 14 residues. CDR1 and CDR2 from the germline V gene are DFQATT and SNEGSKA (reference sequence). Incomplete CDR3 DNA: TGCAGTGCCCGGACTAGCGGTCAAACAGATACG. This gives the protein CSARTSGQTDT. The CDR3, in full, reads CSARTSGQTDTQYF.

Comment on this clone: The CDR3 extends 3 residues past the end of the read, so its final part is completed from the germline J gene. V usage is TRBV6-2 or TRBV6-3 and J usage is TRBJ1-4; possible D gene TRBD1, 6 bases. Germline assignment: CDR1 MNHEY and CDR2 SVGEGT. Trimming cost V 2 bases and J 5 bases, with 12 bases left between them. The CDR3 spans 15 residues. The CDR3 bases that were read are TGTGCCAGCAGTTACAGGGGGACCCAAAATGAAAAA. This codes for CASSYRGTQNEK. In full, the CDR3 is CASSYRGTQNEKLFF.

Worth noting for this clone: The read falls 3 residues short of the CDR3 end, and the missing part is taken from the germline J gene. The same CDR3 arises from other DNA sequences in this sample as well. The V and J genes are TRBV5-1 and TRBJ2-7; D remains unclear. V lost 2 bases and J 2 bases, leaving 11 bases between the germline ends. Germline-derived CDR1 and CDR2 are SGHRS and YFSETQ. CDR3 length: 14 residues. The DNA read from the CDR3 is TGCGCCAGCAGCTTAGGGCTGCTTACCTACGAG. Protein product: CASSLGLLTYE. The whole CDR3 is CASSLGLLTYEQYF.

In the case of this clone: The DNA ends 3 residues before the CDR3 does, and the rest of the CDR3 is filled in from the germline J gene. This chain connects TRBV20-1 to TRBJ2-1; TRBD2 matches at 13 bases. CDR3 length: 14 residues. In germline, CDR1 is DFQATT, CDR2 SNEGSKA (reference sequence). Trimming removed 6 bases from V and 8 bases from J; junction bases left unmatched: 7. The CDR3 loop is CSAQTSGGHHEQFF. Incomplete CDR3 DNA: TGCAGTGCCCAGACTAGCGGGGGGCATCATGAG.

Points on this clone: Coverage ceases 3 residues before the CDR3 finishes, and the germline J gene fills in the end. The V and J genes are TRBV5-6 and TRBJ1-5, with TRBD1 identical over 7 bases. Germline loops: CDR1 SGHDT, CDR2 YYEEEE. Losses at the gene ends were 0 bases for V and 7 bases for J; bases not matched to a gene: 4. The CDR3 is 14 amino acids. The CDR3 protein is CASSLGQGKQPQHF. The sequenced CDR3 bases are TGTGCCAGCAGCTTGGGACAGGGAAAACAGCCC.

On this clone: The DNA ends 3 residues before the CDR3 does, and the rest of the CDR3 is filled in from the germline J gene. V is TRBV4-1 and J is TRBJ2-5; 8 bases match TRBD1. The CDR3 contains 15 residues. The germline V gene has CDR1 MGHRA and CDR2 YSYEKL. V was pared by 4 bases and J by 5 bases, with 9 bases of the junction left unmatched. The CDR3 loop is CASSPMTGVEETQYF. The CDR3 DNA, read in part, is TGCGCCAGCAGCCCCATGACAGGGGTTGAGGAGACC.

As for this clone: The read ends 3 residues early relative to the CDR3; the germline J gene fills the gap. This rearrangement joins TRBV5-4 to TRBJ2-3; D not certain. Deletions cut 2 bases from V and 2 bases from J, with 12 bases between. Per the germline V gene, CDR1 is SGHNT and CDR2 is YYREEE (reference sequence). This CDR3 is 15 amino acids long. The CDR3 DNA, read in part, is TGTGCCAGCAGCTTCGACCAAGACATCACAGATACG. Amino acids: CASSFDQDITDT. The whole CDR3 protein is CASSFDQDITDTQYF.

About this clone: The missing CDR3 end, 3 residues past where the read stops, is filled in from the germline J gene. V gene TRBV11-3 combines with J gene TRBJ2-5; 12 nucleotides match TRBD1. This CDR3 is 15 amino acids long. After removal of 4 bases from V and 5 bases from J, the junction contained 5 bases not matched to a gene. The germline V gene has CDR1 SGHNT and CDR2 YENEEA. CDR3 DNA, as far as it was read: TGTGCCAGCAGCTCCGGGACAGGGGGCGGCGAGACC. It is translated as CASSSGTGGGET. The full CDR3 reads CASSSGTGGGETQYF. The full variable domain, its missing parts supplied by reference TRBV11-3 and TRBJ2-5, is EAGVVQSPRYKIIEKKQPVAFWCNPISGHNTLYWYLQNLGQGPELLIRYENEEAVDDSQLPKDRFSAERLKGVDSTLKIQPAELGDSAVYLCASSSGTGGGETQYFGPGTRLLVL.

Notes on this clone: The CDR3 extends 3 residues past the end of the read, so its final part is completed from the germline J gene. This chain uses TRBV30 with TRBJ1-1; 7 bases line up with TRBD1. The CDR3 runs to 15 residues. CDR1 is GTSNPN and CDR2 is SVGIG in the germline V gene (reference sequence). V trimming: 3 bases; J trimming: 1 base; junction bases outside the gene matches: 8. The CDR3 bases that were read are TGTGCCTGGAGGGCGACCGGGACAGCGAACACTGAA. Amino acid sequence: CAWRATGTANTE. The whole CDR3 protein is CAWRATGTANTEAFF.

CDR3 bases read: TGTGCCTGGAGGCGACAGGGAGGGGAACTGAGCCTCTACAATGAG. Protein: CAWRRQGGELSLYNE. The full-length CDR3 reads as CAWRRQGGELSLYNEQFF. The chain employs TRBV30 and TRBJ2-1, with D perhaps TRBD1 or TRBD2 (7 bases each). Read data end 3 residues before the CDR3 end; the end is taken from the germline J gene. There are 18 residues in the CDR3. Deletions cut 3 bases from V and 3 bases from J, with 24 bases between. Germline lookup yields CDR1 GTSNPN and CDR2 SVGIG (reference sequence).

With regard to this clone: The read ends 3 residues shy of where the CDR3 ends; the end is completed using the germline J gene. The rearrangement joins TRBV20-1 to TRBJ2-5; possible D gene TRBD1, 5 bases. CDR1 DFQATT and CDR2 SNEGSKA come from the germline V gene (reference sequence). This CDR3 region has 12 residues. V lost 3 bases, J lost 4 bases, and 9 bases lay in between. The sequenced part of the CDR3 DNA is TGCAGTGCTAGTCTAGGGGCAGAGACC. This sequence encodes CSASLGAET. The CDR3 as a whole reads CSASLGAETQYF.

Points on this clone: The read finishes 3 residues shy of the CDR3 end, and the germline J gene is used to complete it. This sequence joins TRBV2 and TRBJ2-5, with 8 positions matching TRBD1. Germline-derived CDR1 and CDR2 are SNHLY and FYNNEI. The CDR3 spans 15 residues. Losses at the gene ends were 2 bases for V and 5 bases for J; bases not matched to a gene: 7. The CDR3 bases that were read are TGTGCCAGCAGTGAAAGCCGGACAGGGATGGAGACC. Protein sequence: CASSESRTGMET. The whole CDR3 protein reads CASSESRTGMETQYF. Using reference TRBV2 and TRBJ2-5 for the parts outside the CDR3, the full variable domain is EPEVTQTPSHQVTQMGQEVILRCVPISNHLYFYWYRQILGQKVEFLVSFYNNEISEKSEIFDDQFSVERPDGSNFTLKIRSTKLEDSAMYFCASSESRTGMETQYFGPGTRLLVL.

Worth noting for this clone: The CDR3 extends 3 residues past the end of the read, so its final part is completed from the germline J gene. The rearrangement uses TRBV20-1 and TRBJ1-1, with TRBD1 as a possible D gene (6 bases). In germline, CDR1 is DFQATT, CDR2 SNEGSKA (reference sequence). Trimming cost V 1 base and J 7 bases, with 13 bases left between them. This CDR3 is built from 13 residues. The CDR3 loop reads CSARAGQRLEAFF. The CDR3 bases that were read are TGCAGTGCTAGAGCCGGACAGAGACTTGAA.

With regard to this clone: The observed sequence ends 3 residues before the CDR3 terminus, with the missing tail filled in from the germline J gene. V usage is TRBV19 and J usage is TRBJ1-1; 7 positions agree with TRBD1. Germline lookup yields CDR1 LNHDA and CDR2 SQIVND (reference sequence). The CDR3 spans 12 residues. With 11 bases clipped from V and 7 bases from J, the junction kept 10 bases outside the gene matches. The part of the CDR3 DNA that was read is TGTGCCCAGTATGGGGGGACAGTTGAA. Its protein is CAQYGGTVE. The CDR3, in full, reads CAQYGGTVEAFF. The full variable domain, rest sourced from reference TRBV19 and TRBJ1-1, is DGGITQSPKYLFRKEGQNVTLSCEQNLNHDAMYWYRQDPGQGLRLIYYSQIVNDFQKGDIAEGYSVSREKKESFPLTVTSAQKNPTAFYLCAQYGGTVEAFFGQGTRLTVV.

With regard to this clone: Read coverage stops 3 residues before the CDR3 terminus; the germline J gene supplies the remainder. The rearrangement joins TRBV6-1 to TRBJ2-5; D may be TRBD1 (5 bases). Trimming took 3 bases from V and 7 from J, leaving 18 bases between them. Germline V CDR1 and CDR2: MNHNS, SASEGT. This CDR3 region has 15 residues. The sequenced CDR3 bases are TGTGCCAGCAGTGACCAGGGCTCCAGTGGGGTGACC. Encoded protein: CASSDQGSSGVT. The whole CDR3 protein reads CASSDQGSSGVTQYF.